The sequence of this T cell receptor (beta chain) was determined in a study of T cell responses to AZD1222 COVID-19 vaccine (dated by TCRdb to the early 2020s). Concerning the study at large: AZD1222 recipients whose second dose came at about 4 weeks and those whose second dose came at about 12 weeks were combined into one group, since spike-specific TCR depth and breadth did not differ between the two schedules. A total of 240 or so trial participants underwent TCR sequencing, of whom about 210 had received two doses of AZD1222 and some 26 had received two doses of the MenACWY control vaccine. Trial participants were enrolled into age subgroups of 18-55, 56-69 and 70-plus years, which contained 148, 28 and 57 TCR-sequenced participants, respectively. Overall study results and their limits: Conclusions about previously exposed vaccinees are limited because only six or seven AZD1222 recipients were SARS-CoV-2 seropositive at baseline. After two AZD1222 doses, both the breadth and the depth of spike-specific TCRs were significantly higher than at day 0 and than in MenACWY recipients. Reportedly, almost half of the unique spike-specific TCRs recognized epitopes lying outside the regions that are mutated in the B.1.351 and B.1.1.7 variants. Because no samples from the day 14 peak response were available, repertoires could be characterized only after the peak T cell response. The 56-69-year group was small, and its depth increase did not reach significance, likely because of low power. The whole spike protein was spanned by vaccine-associated CD4 TCRs, and dominant responses were seen in regions 160-218 and 743-854. Participants were mostly white British and included more females than males, and it was suggested by the authors that clonal diversity may have been underestimated.

From the cysteine up to the phenylalanine, the CDR3 has a length of 12 residues. CDR3 DNA is the only sequence kept; it has 36 bases, read in frame from the first base. According to the germline V gene (reference sequence), CDR1 reads MNHEY and CDR2 reads SMNVEV. V drops 6 bases and J drops 6 bases, leaving 11 bases in between. Reading the label with the study, this specimen's time point is: baseline before first vaccination. The vaccinee samples were drawn from two UK trials, COV001 and COV002, one of which was a single-blind randomized controlled phase 2/3 trial testing AZD1222 (ChAdOx1 nCoV-19) in healthy adults. Trial participant PBMC samples were collected at day 0 and day 28 after the second dose for TCRbeta chain sequencing. In regard to this clone: Its antigen remains unidentified. The input lacks base qualities; no much larger clone sits a single base away.

The CDR3 regions of human TCRbeta chains were analyzed by immunosequencing. Regarding the original processing steps: Repertoire TCRs were checked for matches against a reference library of SARS-CoV-2-specific TCRs that had been generated using the MIRA antigen-specificity platform. Breadth was defined as the fraction of unique TCRs that were SARS-CoV-2-associated. Depth was defined as the fraction of total T cells that were SARS-CoV-2-associated. Using the MIRA data, each spike-specific TCR was mapped to the spike region that the TCR reacts to and placed in a CD4 or CD8 class. Log10-transformed breadth and depth values were compared by one-way ANOVA with Sidak's multiple comparisons tests. TCRdb carries this immuneACCESS record with in-frame sequences only. Its versions omit some clonotypes, under half of them owing to an unresolved V gene in the studies checked, with the rest unexplained. Clone size and V and J calls were adopted from that table, with D and trimming inferred from the DNA. The sample contains 150,000 to 200,000 clones, roughly 94% of them found a single time. The ten largest clonotypes hold about 0.6% of the sample.

The rearrangement combines TRBV27 with TRBJ2-5; TRBD2 might be the D gene, on 5 matching bases. The receptor's source is an adult in good health. The source material was peripheral blood, sampled on day 0 of AZD1222 vaccination. The bases are TGTGCCAGCAGAGGGAGCGTAAAGACCCAGTACTTC. Its translation is CASRGSVKTQYF.